This T cell receptor (beta chain) emerged from a study of blood T cells in healthy people across ages. This clonotype was recorded many times. Its antigen is undetermined. The study, taken as a whole, reports: Percentage of naive T cells showed a strong correlation with TCR beta diversity. Observed TCR beta diversity per million T cells went down as age went up. This fall followed a roughly linear course with age. With unsorted PBMCs, a conclusive comparison of naive versus antigen-experienced cells was not possible.

Each sample gave at least 6 million isolated PBMCs. Germline V gene data show CDR1 as SGHTA and CDR2 as FQGNSA. Trimming pared 5 bases from V and 5 bases from J, leaving 12 bases between. The length of the CDR3 is 13 residues. It was with a sample-barcoded 5' primer and a J-beta primer mix that a second PCR of about 6 to 11 cycles was run. MiXCR was run by TCRdb on the 5' RACE reads, yielding one entry per CDR3 protein. The data contain 590,000 or so distinct CDR3 sequences, roughly 31% of them singletons. This receptor was identified in a woman of 80 years or more in good health. The chain combines TRBV7-2 with TRBJ1-1; no reliable D call. Sequenced material: blood. CDR3 protein: CASSIDRGTEAFF. The DNA of the CDR3 is TGTGCCAGCAGCATAGACCGAGGAACTGAAGCTTTCTTT.